This T cell receptor (beta chain) came from a study of blood T cell repertoires in COVID-19. Study-level background: PBMCs, B-cell-depleted T cells, or T cells provided the cDNA or gDNA that made up the material.

Per the original methods: Amplified reference gene primers provided the basis for estimating nucleated cell counts. Assay: immunoSEQ multiplex PCR; the TCRdb copy retains only in-frame clones and omits some. The DNA gave D and trimming, while V, J and clone size come from that table. Of over 120,000 clones listed, about 80% are singletons. The CDR3 totals 13 residues. CDR1 is SGHTS, CDR2 YDEGEE, per germline. V was cut by 0 bases and J by 2 bases, with 5 bases left in between. The chain has TRBV5-8 and TRBJ2-5, with D uncertain. Sequenced material: peripheral blood. This receptor was identified in a human donor in a cohort sampled during active COVID-19. The CDR3 bases are TGTGCCAGCAGCTTGGAACTACAAGAGACCCAGTACTTC. As protein: CASSLELQETQYF.